The next 25 T cell receptor beta chains were all read from a single sample in a study of memory CD4+ T cells and cytomegalovirus serostatus. The protocol was immunoSEQ multiplex PCR, while the TCRdb copy is restricted to in-frame clones and leaves out a portion. The data contain approximately 65,000 clones, approximately 80% of them singletons. The sort gate was single viable CD3+CD4+CD8-CD45RO+ cells for memory CD4+ T cells. Sequencing input: memory CD4+ T cells from blood. The receptors were sampled from an adult in good health and CMV-seronegative.

The chain recombines TRBV23-1 with TRBJ1-5; weak D call: TRBD1 (5 bases). TRBV23-1 is placed among ORFs of uncertain function. V lost 2 bases, J lost 0 bases, and 14 bases lay in between. The CDR3 length is 17 residues. CDR3 nucleotide sequence: TGCGCCAGCAGTCAACAGGGCGGGAGGGTTAGCAATCAGCCCCAGCATTTT. Its translation is CASSQQGGRVSNQPQHF.

A few counts support this clone. The chain has TRBV9 and TRBJ1-2, with 8 bases that match TRBD1. Germline-derived CDR1 and CDR2 are SGDLS and YYNGEE. After removal of 0 bases from V and 5 bases from J, the junction contained 0 bases not matched to a gene. The CDR3 is 13 amino acids. The CDR3: CASSVGTGYGYTF. The CDR3 DNA reads as TGTGCCAGCAGCGTAGGGACAGGGTATGGCTACACCTTC.

CDR3 sequence: CASTARTGTNLNTIYF. CDR3 DNA sequence: TGTGCCAGTACCGCAAGAACTGGGACAAATTTAAACACCATATATTTT. This chain joins TRBV19 and TRBJ1-3; D may be TRBD1 (6 bases). Germline-derived CDR1 and CDR2 are LNHDA and SQIVND (reference sequence). This CDR3 has 16 residues. Trimming shortened V by 7 bases and J by 6 bases, and 22 bases separated the two germline ends.

The chain uses TRBV2 and TRBJ1-5; D may be TRBD1 (6 bases). The CDR3 length is 13 residues. CDR1 is SNHLY and CDR2 is FYNNEI in the germline V gene. V was shortened by 1 base and J by 7 bases, with 8 bases between the two germline ends. The CDR3 DNA reads TGTGCCAGCAGTGAAGAGACAGGCCAGCCCCAGCATTTT. Amino acid sequence: CASSEETGQPQHF.

This chain connects TRBV19 to TRBJ2-1, with unresolved D. In germline, CDR1 is LNHDA, CDR2 SQIVND (reference sequence). The CDR3 covers 16 residues. V dropped 1 base and J dropped 2 bases, with 12 bases sitting between them. CDR3 nucleotides: TGTGCCAGTAGTATAGCCGGAGCGTTCCCCTACAATGAGCAGTTCTTC. Amino acids: CASSIAGAFPYNEQFF.

This clone was seen only a few times. The chain uses TRBV7-6 and TRBJ2-2, with D perhaps matching TRBD2 (6 bases). Trimming pared 6 bases from V and 2 bases from J, leaving 16 bases between. The CDR3 is 16 residues long. The germline CDR1 and CDR2 sequences are SGHVS and FNYEAQ. CDR3 bases: TGTGCCAGCAGACCTTTTTCGGGGGTTAACACCGGGGAGCTGTTTTTT. Amino acids: CASRPFSGVNTGELFF.

The chain employs TRBV5-5 and TRBJ2-5; maybe TRBD2 (5 bases). Germline loops: CDR1 SGHKS, CDR2 YYEKEE (reference sequence). V was shortened by 0 bases and J by 4 bases, with 7 bases between the two germline ends. The CDR3 has 13 amino acids. In DNA, the CDR3 is TGTGCCAGCAGCTTGGGGCGGGTAGAGACCCAGTACTTC. The encoded protein is CASSLGRVETQYF.

V is TRBV6-5 and J is TRBJ1-2; 9 positions agree with TRBD1. CDR3 length: 15 amino acids. Germline V gene sequence: CDR1 MNHEY, CDR2 SVGAGI. The V segment lost 6 bases and the J segment 2 bases; nucleotides outside the gene matches: 7. CDR3 loop: CASRLPGTGNYGYTF. The DNA for the CDR3 is TGTGCCAGCAGACTTCCCGGGACAGGGAACTATGGCTACACCTTC.

The chain is built from TRBV7-8 and TRBJ1-2, with a weak D call TRBD1 (5 bases). Trimming stripped 1 base from V and 7 bases from J, with 13 bases between. Germline V gene lookup returns CDR1 SGHVS and CDR2 FQNEAQ. This CDR3 has 14 amino acids. In nucleotides, the CDR3 is TGTGCCAGCAGCTTAGAGCGGGGGAGCTCTGGCTACACCTTC. It specifies CASSLERGSSGYTF. The whole variable domain, remainder taken from reference TRBV7-8 and TRBJ1-2, is GAGVSQSPRYKVAKRGQDVALRCDPISGHVSLFWYQQALGQGPEFLTYFQNEAQLDKSGLPSDRFFAERPEGSVSTLKIQRTQQEDSAVYLCASSLERGSSGYTFGSGTRLTVV.

The chain joins TRBV28 to TRBJ1-1; unclear D gene. The ends were cut back, 6 bases at V and 4 bases at J, with 9 bases in the middle. This CDR3 is 12 amino acids long. The germline V gene encodes CDR1 MDHEN and CDR2 SYDVKM. DNA of the CDR3: TGTGCCAGCAGGCGGGGTCGCACTGAAGCTTTCTTT. Its protein product is CASRRGRTEAFF. Filled out from reference TRBV28 and TRBJ1-1, the complete variable domain reads DVKVTQSSRYLVKRTGEKVFLECVQDMDHENMFWYRQDPGLGLRLIYFSYDVKMKEKGDIPEGYSVSREKKERFSLILESASTNQTSMYLCASRRGRTEAFFGQGTRLTVV.

The J gene is TRBJ1-1, the V gene TRBV6-6, with no clear D. The V and J ends lost 0 bases and 0 bases respectively, with 11 bases between them. The CDR3 length is 16 residues. Germline V gene lookup returns CDR1 MNHNY and CDR2 SVGAGI (reference sequence). The CDR3 region has the DNA TGTGCCAGCAGTTACTCTGAGTTCTATATGAACACTGAAGCTTTCTTT. It codes for CASSYSEFYMNTEAFF.

The chain is built from TRBV7-9 and TRBJ1-5; D call uncertain. Trimming cost V 1 base and J 5 bases, with 6 bases left between them. The CDR3 length is 13 residues. CDR1 and CDR2 (germline): SEHNR, FQNEAQ (reference sequence). CDR3 sequence reads: CASSLGSYQPQHF. The CDR3 nucleotides are TGTGCCAGCAGCTTAGGGTCGTATCAGCCCCAGCATTTT. Using reference TRBV7-9 and TRBJ1-5 for the parts outside the CDR3, the full variable domain is DTGVSQNPRHKITKRGQNVTFRCDPISEHNRLYWYRQTLGQGPEFLTYFQNEAQLEKSRLLSDRFSAERPKGSFSTLEIQRTEQGDSAMYLCASSLGSYQPQHFGDGTRLSIL.

This clone has a handful of counts. This chain links TRBV7-8 with TRBJ2-5; 10 positions match TRBD2. CDR3 length: 15 amino acids. Germline trimming cut 5 bases from V and 4 bases from J; bases unmatched to any gene: 7. Germline V gene sequence: CDR1 SGHVS, CDR2 FQNEAQ. The DNA for the CDR3 is TGTGCCAGCAGCGTTGGGACTAGCGTATTAGAGACCCAGTACTTC. Amino acids: CASSVGTSVLETQYF.

This chain links TRBV29-1 with TRBJ2-7; no reliable D call. The CDR3 runs to 12 residues. V was pared by 6 bases and J by 3 bases, with 12 bases between. In germline, CDR1 is SQVTM, CDR2 ANQGSEA. CDR3 DNA sequence: TGCAGCGTCTCAGGAAGCTACTACGAGCAGTACTTC. It translates to CSVSGSYYEQYF.

This chain uses TRBV4-3 with TRBJ2-5; TRBD2 matches 7 bases. Germline V CDR1 and CDR2: LGHNA, YSLEER. With 0 bases clipped from V and 4 bases from J, the junction kept 11 bases outside the gene matches. The CDR3 has 17 amino acids. This CDR3 reads CASSQDGGTIIRETQYF. The CDR3 DNA reads as TGCGCCAGCAGCCAAGATGGGGGGACTATTATTCGAGAGACCCAGTACTTC.

This clone was seen a single time. The chain has TRBV7-2 and TRBJ1-3, with 8 bases matching TRBD1. The germline CDR1 and CDR2 sequences are SGHTA and FQGNSA. After removal of 5 bases from V and 0 bases from J, the junction contained 6 bases not matched to a gene. The CDR3 contains 16 residues. In nucleotides, the CDR3 is TGTGCCAGCAGCCGACAGGGGTCCTCCTCTGGAAACACCATATATTTT. Encoded protein: CASSRQGSSSGNTIYF. Based on the CDR3 plus reference TRBV7-2 and TRBJ1-3, the full variable domain is GAGVSQSPSNKVTEKGKDVELRCDPISGHTALYWYRQSLGQGLEFLIYFQGNSAPDKSGLPSDRFSAERTGGSVSTLTIQRTQQEDSAVYLCASSRQGSSSGNTIYFGEGSWLTVV.

The chain is built from TRBV5-1 and TRBJ2-7; 9 bases are shared with TRBD2. The CDR3 extends over 14 amino acids. Germline V gene lookup returns CDR1 SGHRS and CDR2 YFSETQ. With 0 bases clipped from V and 3 bases from J, the junction kept 1 base outside the gene matches. Here the CDR3 reads CASSLASGVYEQYF. CDR3 in DNA: TGCGCCAGCAGCTTGGCTAGCGGGGTCTACGAGCAGTACTTC.

J is TRBJ2-7 and V is TRBV5-4; the D gene is possibly TRBD2 (6 bases). Trimming left V 1 base short and J 0 bases short, with 11 bases between. The CDR3 covers 15 residues. Germline lookup yields CDR1 SGHNT and CDR2 YYREEE (reference sequence). The CDR3 nucleotides read TGTGCCAGCAGCTTGAACGCGGGGAGCTCCTACGAGCAGTACTTC. Protein sequence: CASSLNAGSSYEQYF. Drawing the rest from reference TRBV5-4 and TRBJ2-7, the complete variable domain is ETGVTQSPTHLIKTRGQQVTLRCSSQSGHNTVSWYQQALGQGPQFIFQYYREEENGRGNFPPRFSGLQFPNYSSELNVNALELDDSALYLCASSLNAGSSYEQYFGPGTRLTVT.

The chain is built from TRBV29-1 and TRBJ1-1; D is perhaps TRBD1 (6 bases). With 6 bases removed from V and 0 bases from J, the gap between germline ends came to 17 bases. This CDR3 is built from 15 residues. Germline V gives CDR1 SQVTM, CDR2 ANQGSEA. CDR3 DNA sequence: TGCAGCGTCAAGGCGGGGGCCCTTATGAACACTGAAGCTTTCTTT. Its translation: CSVKAGALMNTEAFF.

At least ten counts were recorded for this clone. The chain uses TRBV4-3 and TRBJ2-2; weak D call: TRBD1 (5 bases). The germline gives CDR1 LGHNA, CDR2 YSLEER. V was cut by 6 bases and J by 1 base, with 15 bases left in between. CDR3 length equals 16 residues. The CDR3 DNA follows: TGCGCCAGCAGACCGTACTATACAGGGAACACCGGGGAGCTGTTTTTT. Its protein is CASRPYYTGNTGELFF.

This clone was observed a few times. This rearrangement joins TRBV11-2 to TRBJ2-7; D unresolved. The CDR3 totals 12 residues. Germline V gene data show CDR1 as SGHAT and CDR2 as FQNNGV. Trimming took 1 base from V and 7 from J, leaving 8 bases between them. DNA of the CDR3: TGTGCCAGCAGCTTAGGTCTAGGGGAGCAGTACTTC. It is translated as CASSLGLGEQYF.

This chain uses TRBV2 with TRBJ2-5, with 9 bases that match TRBD1. Germline-derived CDR1 and CDR2 are SNHLY and FYNNEI. V trimming: 6 bases; J trimming: 3 bases; junction bases outside the gene matches: 2. This CDR3 region has 13 residues. Here the CDR3 reads CASSRDREETQYF. Written as DNA, the CDR3 is TGTGCCAGCAGCCGGGACAGGGAAGAGACCCAGTACTTC. Together with reference TRBV2 and TRBJ2-5, the CDR3 gives the full variable domain: EPEVTQTPSHQVTQMGQEVILRCVPISNHLYFYWYRQILGQKVEFLVSFYNNEISEKSEIFDDQFSVERPDGSNFTLKIRSTKLEDSAMYFCASSRDREETQYFGPGTRLLVL.

The V and J genes are TRBV5-1 and TRBJ2-7, with 7 bases matching TRBD2. Per germline, CDR1 SGHRS and CDR2 YFSETQ. The trim removed 0 bases at V and 5 bases at J, leaving 8 bases unmatched. The CDR3 has 15 amino acids. CDR3 amino acids: CASSLGQAGLDEQYF. The CDR3 DNA reads TGCGCCAGCAGCTTGGGCCAAGCGGGACTCGACGAGCAGTACTTC.

The rearrangement uses TRBV11-1 and TRBJ2-3; no clear D. The CDR3 length is 14 residues. Germline CDR1 and CDR2: SGHAT and FQDESV (reference sequence). The V and J ends lost 2 bases and 5 bases respectively, with 11 bases between them. The CDR3, as DNA: TGTGCCAGCAGCTTAAATGGGCCAGGAGATACGCAGTATTTT. Amino acids: CASSLNGPGDTQYF.

This clone was seen at least ten times. The rearrangement uses TRBV19 and TRBJ1-2, with D perhaps TRBD1 (6 bases). Germline CDR1 and CDR2: LNHDA and SQIVND (reference sequence). Trimming took off 7 bases at V and 5 bases at J, with 11 bases between the two ends. The CDR3 is 12 residues long. For the CDR3, the DNA is TGTGCCAGTAATAACAGGGAGTATGGCTACACCTTC. Its protein product is CASNNREYGYTF. Looking up the rest from reference TRBV19 and TRBJ1-2 gives the full variable domain: DGGITQSPKYLFRKEGQNVTLSCEQNLNHDAMYWYRQDPGQGLRLIYYSQIVNDFQKGDIAEGYSVSREKKESFPLTVTSAQKNPTAFYLCASNNREYGYTFGSGTRLTVV.